Presented here are 5 T cell receptor beta chains from one specimen sequenced in a study of T cell responses to AZD1222 COVID-19 vaccine. This table comes from immunoSEQ multiplex PCR, and its TCRdb copy is limited to in-frame clones, with some not included. The sample lists 100,000 to 150,000 clones; about 90% were seen once. Sequenced here: peripheral blood, sampled on day 0 of AZD1222 vaccination. The source is an adult in good health.

This clone occurred once. This sequence joins TRBV9 and TRBJ1-1; possibly TRBD1 for D (6 bases). The V gene's germline CDR1 is SGDLS and CDR2 YYNGEE. This CDR3 comprises 19 residues. The ends were cut back, 4 bases at V and 3 bases at J, with 28 bases in the middle. CDR3 bases: TGTGCCAGCAGCTCCACTCAACGACTTAGGTGGGGGCCCCACACTGAAGCTTTCTTT. Its protein product is CASSSTQRLRWGPHTEAFF.

V usage is TRBV2 and J usage is TRBJ1-1; a weak D match, TRBD1 (5 bases). The CDR3 totals 14 residues. V was cut by 5 bases and J by 3 bases, with 13 bases left in between. From germline, CDR1 is SNHLY and CDR2 FYNNEI. This chain's CDR3 is CASSFRDLDTEAFF. CDR3 nucleotide sequence: TGTGCCAGCAGTTTCCGGGACCTAGACACTGAAGCTTTCTTT. The variable domain in full, with the rest retrieved from reference TRBV2 and TRBJ1-1, is EPEVTQTPSHQVTQMGQEVILRCVPISNHLYFYWYRQILGQKVEFLVSFYNNEISEKSEIFDDQFSVERPDGSNFTLKIRSTKLEDSAMYFCASSFRDLDTEAFFGQGTRLTVV.

The sample holds a few counts of this clone. The V gene is TRBV11-1, the J gene TRBJ2-7, with 7 bases matching TRBD1. Germline CDR1 is SGHAT and CDR2 is FQDESV (reference sequence). Losses at the gene ends were 3 bases for V and 5 bases for J; bases not matched to a gene: 13. This CDR3 comprises 16 residues. The CDR3 bases are TGTGCCAGCAGCTTCCGTTCCAGGGACAGTCAGAACGAGCAGTACTTC. Encoded protein: CASSFRSRDSQNEQYF.

V and J are TRBV7-2 and TRBJ2-7; D is unclear. Trimming took off 5 bases at V and 7 bases at J, with 12 bases between the two ends. CDR3 length: 12 amino acids. Per germline, CDR1 SGHTA and CDR2 FQGNSA. CDR3 region: CASSPFKREQYF. The CDR3 nucleotides read TGTGCCAGCAGCCCCTTTAAACGGGAGCAGTACTTC.

V usage is TRBV11-3 and J usage is TRBJ2-3; TRBD2 matches 16 bases. CDR3 length: 17 residues. Unmatched junction bases numbered 5, after V lost 5 bases and J lost 3 bases. Germline lookup yields CDR1 SGHNT and CDR2 YENEEA. CDR3 sequence: CASSPGTSGRETDTQYF. The CDR3 nucleotides read TGTGCCAGCAGCCCCGGGACTAGCGGGAGGGAGACAGATACGCAGTATTTT.